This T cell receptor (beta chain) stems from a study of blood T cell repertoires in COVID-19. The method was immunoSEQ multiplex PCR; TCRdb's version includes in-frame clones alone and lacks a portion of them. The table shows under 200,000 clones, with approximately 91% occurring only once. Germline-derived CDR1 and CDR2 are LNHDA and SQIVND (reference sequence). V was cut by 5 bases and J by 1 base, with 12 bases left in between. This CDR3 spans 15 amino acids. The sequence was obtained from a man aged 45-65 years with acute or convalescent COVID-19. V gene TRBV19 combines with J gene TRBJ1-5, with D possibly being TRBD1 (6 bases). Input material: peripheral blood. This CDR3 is CASSPRGGSNQPQHF. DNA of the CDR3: TGTGCCAGTAGTCCCAGGGGTGGAAGCAATCAGCCCCAGCATTTT.